The sequence of this T cell receptor beta chain was determined in a study of T cells expressing NK-cell markers. The germline CDR1 and CDR2 sequences are LGHDT and YNNKEL (reference sequence). This CDR3 is 15 amino acids long. Production of TCR beta cDNA relied on 5'RACE template switching with UMIs. From its re-call of the 5' RACE reads, TCRdb lists each CDR3 protein once, without DNA. This table lists more than 250,000 distinct CDR3 sequences. Sequenced: blood T cells: a sorted CD56 or NKG2C T cell subset, CD4+ or CD8+ T cells, or bulk PBMC T cells (not recorded which). The TCR comes from a man aged 18 to 30 in good health. The genes are TRBV3-1 and TRBJ2-5; as DNA is missing, the TRBD1 call by TCRdb cannot be tested. The CDR3 region is CASSPLTGTGGTQYF.